This T cell receptor beta chain emerged from a study of T cells in localized non-small cell lung cancer. Study conclusions and caveats: Adjacent uninvolved lung had the highest clonality, suggesting focused antigen responses. In the blood, greater T cell density corresponded to longer overall survival. Only one tumor region went through sequencing, so heterogeneity may still be there.

Profiling relied on immunoSEQ multiplex PCR, and the TCRdb table lists in-frame clones only, not all of them. The data contain around 17,000 clones, 85% to 90% of them singletons. In regard to this clone: Its cognate antigen is unknown.

The TCR originated in a male donor at least 60 years old with stage II squamous cell lung carcinoma. The starting material was peripheral blood, obtained before any cancer treatment.

This chain's CDR3 is CASSPRVRGRHFNEQFF. CDR3 DNA: TGTGCCAGCTCACCACGGGTACGGGGGAGGCATTTCAATGAGCAGTTCTTC. The chain couples TRBV18 to TRBJ2-1; D is perhaps TRBD2 (6 bases). Germline lookup yields CDR1 KGHSH and CDR2 LQKENI. V was cut by 1 base and J by 6 bases, with 19 bases left in between. This CDR3 has 17 amino acids.